One TCR beta chain is described in this entry. Reverse transcription of roughly 0.45 to 1 ug RNA was carried out with random hexamers. MiXCR, run by TCRdb on the immunoSEQ multiplex PCR reads, gives a single entry per CDR3 protein. Of some 140,000 distinct CDR3 sequences in the sample, more than 85% are singletons; the top ten hold under 0.2%. Negative isolation was used for CD8+ and CD4+ T cells and FACS enrichment for TEMRA cells. These data come from a study of CD8 T cells in Susac syndrome. Study as a whole: Among the sequenced Susac syndrome patients, roughly six had active disease while eight or nine were in remission.

The sequenced material came from CD8+ T cells from PBMCs. The TCR originated in a human donor with Susac syndrome.

The CDR3 protein is CASSQGTDEQYF. The CDR3 DNA follows: TGCGCCAGCAGCCAGGGGACCGACGAGCAGTACTTC. The V gene is TRBV4-1, the J gene TRBJ2-7; D assignment may be TRBD1 or TRBD2 (5 bases each). The CDR3 spans 12 residues. Germline CDR1 and CDR2: MGHRA and YSYEKL. Trimming pared 3 bases from V and 5 bases from J, leaving 8 bases between.